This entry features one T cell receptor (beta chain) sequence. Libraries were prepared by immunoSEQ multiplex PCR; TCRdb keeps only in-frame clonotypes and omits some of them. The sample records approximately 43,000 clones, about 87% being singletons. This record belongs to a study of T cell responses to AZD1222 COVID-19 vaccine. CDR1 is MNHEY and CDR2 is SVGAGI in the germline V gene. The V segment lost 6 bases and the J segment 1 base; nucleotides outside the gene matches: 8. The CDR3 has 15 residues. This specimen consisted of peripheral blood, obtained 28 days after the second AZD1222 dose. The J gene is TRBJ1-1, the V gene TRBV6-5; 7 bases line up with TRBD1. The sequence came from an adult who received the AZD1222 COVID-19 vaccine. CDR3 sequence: CASRPTGTENTEAFF. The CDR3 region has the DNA TGTGCCAGCAGACCTACCGGGACAGAGAACACTGAAGCTTTCTTT.